Each of the 7 T cell receptor beta chains below was sequenced from the same sample in a study of beta chain features in type 1 diabetes. Overall study findings and caveats: The study found moderately but significantly shorter TCRB CDR3s in all four CD4+ subsets of Type 1 diabetes patients.

These receptors' targets are unknown. Expressed TCRB transcripts were sequenced after all isolated RNA was converted to cDNA. Generated by immunoSEQ multiplex PCR, the TCRdb table keeps only in-frame clones and is missing some. Of around 180,000 clones listed, 6% to 9% are singletons. Source material: central memory CD4+ T cells from blood. The receptors stem from a man younger than 30 with type 1 diabetes.

The J gene is TRBJ1-4, the V gene TRBV30; the D is unclear. The germline V gene encodes CDR1 GTSNPN and CDR2 SVGIG (reference sequence). The CDR3 covers 13 residues. Deletions cut 3 bases from V and 7 bases from J, with 12 bases between. The CDR3 sequence is CAWSPMRSEKLFF. CDR3 in DNA: TGTGCCTGGAGCCCCATGCGGAGTGAAAAACTGTTTTTT.

This clone was recorded a few times. The chain uses TRBV5-1 and TRBJ1-2; D is possibly TRBD1 (6 bases). The germline CDR1 and CDR2 sequences are SGHRS and YFSETQ. V shed 4 bases and J shed 7 bases, with 14 bases lying between them. The CDR3 sequence is 13 residues long. This CDR3 reads CASSPGTSGGYTF. The CDR3 nucleotides are TGCGCCAGCAGCCCCGGGACATCGGGTGGCTACACCTTC.

This clone was found a few times. The chain has TRBV28 and TRBJ2-5, with 7 positions matching TRBD1. Germline V CDR1 and CDR2: MDHEN, SYDVKM. This CDR3 is built from 16 residues. J was trimmed by 6 bases and V by 2 bases; bases with no gene match: 12. CDR3 sequence reads: CASSLAGTALRKTQYF. The CDR3 region has the DNA TGTGCCAGCAGTTTAGCCGGGACAGCCCTCCGAAAGACCCAGTACTTC. The full variable domain, in which reference TRBV28 and TRBJ2-5 provide the parts outside the CDR3, is DVKVTQSSRYLVKRTGEKVFLECVQDMDHENMFWYRQDPGLGLRLIYFSYDVKMKEKGDIPEGYSVSREKKERFSLILESASTNQTSMYLCASSLAGTALRKTQYFGPGTRLLVL.

This clone has just a few counts. This chain links TRBV2 with TRBJ2-2; no clear D. V was cut by 4 bases and J by 1 base, with 7 bases left in between. Germline lookup yields CDR1 SNHLY and CDR2 FYNNEI. The CDR3 sequence is 14 residues long. The CDR3 DNA reads as TGTGCCAGCAGTGCCGACTGGAACACCGGGGAGCTGTTTTTT. This codes for CASSADWNTGELFF.

This clone was picked up a small number of times. The chain has TRBV19 and TRBJ1-1; tentative D call: TRBD1 (5 bases). Trimming pared 11 bases from V and 7 bases from J, leaving 14 bases between. The V gene's germline CDR1 is LNHDA and CDR2 SQIVND (reference sequence). The CDR3 sequence is 11 residues long. CDR3 coding DNA: TGTGCCCCCCCGAACGACAGTGAAGCTTTCTTT. Encoded protein: CAPPNDSEAFF.

This clone appeared many times. The rearrangement links TRBV29-1 to TRBJ2-1; 8 nucleotides align to TRBD1. Germline V gives CDR1 SQVTM, CDR2 ANQGSEA. The CDR3 sequence is 15 residues long. V lost 6 bases, J lost 0 bases, and 7 bases stayed unmatched. This chain's CDR3 is CSVGRGPSSYNEQFF. The DNA of the CDR3 is TGCAGCGTCGGCAGGGGGCCAAGCTCCTACAATGAGCAGTTCTTC.

The chain is built from TRBV6-5 and TRBJ1-4, with 7 bases lining up with TRBD1. This CDR3 is 16 amino acids long. Germline CDR1 and CDR2: MNHEY and SVGAGI. After removal of 4 bases from V and 2 bases from J, the junction contained 7 bases not matched to a gene. CDR3: CASSFTGAMTNEKLFF. CDR3 in DNA: TGTGCCAGCAGTTTTACAGGGGCTATGACTAATGAAAAACTGTTTTTT.